This T cell receptor beta chain was documented in a study of human CD8 memory T cell subsets. Study results and limitations: It was suggested by Chao1 estimates that stem-like memory T cells were more diverse than precursor exhausted T cells. The study found similarly high diversity in stem-like memory and precursor exhausted T cells, unlike effector memory cells.

To note about this clonotype: The antigen remains undetermined.

Enriched by negative magnetic separation, total CD8+ T cells were obtained. Total RNA was taken from roughly 140,000 sorted CD8+ T cells, in duplicate, per subset. CDR3 length equals 16 residues. Germline V CDR1 and CDR2: MNHEY, SMNVEV (reference sequence). Sequencing libraries of TCR beta were made by UMI-labeled 5' RACE. TCRdb reprocessed the 5' RACE reads, with one entry per CDR3 protein and no DNA. Reported are around 9,700 distinct CDR3 sequences; the ten largest clones contain roughly a sixth. V and J are TRBV27 and TRBJ1-1; there is no DNA to check the TCRdb D call of TRBD1. The sample consisted of CD8+ T cells from PBMCs. The receptor was derived from a human donor in good health. The CDR3: CASSLEGASMNTEAFF.